A selection of T cell receptor beta chains follows, all from one sample in a study of prognosis after radiotherapy for stage I lung cancer. Each CDR3 protein gets one entry after TCRdb re-called the multiplex PCR reads with MiXCR. This sample has approximately 11,000 distinct CDR3 sequences, with 35% found just once. This specimen was PBMCs, taken before or after stereotactic body radiation therapy (not recorded which). Receptor source: a donor aged 50 or older with non-small cell lung cancer. Each CDR3 is given with its conserved first and last residue. Each record gives: D gene, clone size, J gene, V gene, CDR3 DNA, CDR3 protein. A D gene is named only where the DNA matches it firmly. Only part of the rows carry a size: once, few, many, or a class if the clone is expanded.

D: TRBD1
size: many
J: TRBJ1-1
V: TRBV7-2
DNA: TGTGCCAGCAGCTCCCTCAGGGGGACCACTGAAGCTTTCTTT
CDR3: CASSSLRGTTEAFF

D: NA
size: NA
J: TRBJ2-7
V: TRBV7-2
DNA: TGTGCCAGCAGCCGGAGACGGGGGAGCTCCTACGAGCAGTACTTC
CDR3: CASSRRRGSSYEQYF

D: NA
size: many
J: TRBJ2-1
V: TRBV14
DNA: TGTGCCAGCAGAAAAGGGGTCAATGAGCAGTTCTTC
CDR3: CASRKGVNEQFF

D: NA
size: medium-sized
J: TRBJ2-7
V: TRBV6-5
DNA: TGTGCCAGCAGTTACAATTGGGACACCTCCTACGAGCAGTACTTC
CDR3: CASSYNWDTSYEQYF

D: TRBD2
size: NA
J: TRBJ2-1
V: TRBV5-1
DNA: TGCGCCAGCAGCTCGACCGGGACTAGCTCTCATGAGCAGTTCTTC
CDR3: CASSSTGTSSHEQFF

D: NA
size: many
J: TRBJ1-6
V: TRBV7-2
DNA: TGTGCCAGCAGGCCGCCCTATAATTCACCCCTCCACTTT
CDR3: CASRPPYNSPLHF

D: NA
size: many
J: TRBJ2-7
V: TRBV19
DNA: TGTGCCAGTAGTATTGTTGGGAGCTCCTACGAGCAGTACTTC
CDR3: CASSIVGSSYEQYF

D: TRBD1
size: NA
J: TRBJ1-2
V: TRBV20-1
DNA: TGCAGTGCTAGAGCTCGAGACAGGGGGGCGACTAACTATGGCTACACCTTC
CDR3: CSARARDRGATNYGYTF

D: NA
size: NA
J: TRBJ2-1
V: TRBV7-8
DNA: TGTGCCAGCAGCGACAGGTTCAGCTACAATGAGCAGTTCTTC
CDR3: CASSDRFSYNEQFF

D: TRBD2
size: many
J: TRBJ2-3
V: TRBV12-3/TRBV12-4
DNA: TGTGCCAGCAGTTTCTGGGGCGGGAGTGGTACAGATACGCAGTATTTT
CDR3: CASSFWGGSGTDTQYF

D: NA
size: many
J: TRBJ2-1
V: TRBV7-2
DNA: TGTGCCAGCACCCTAGTCGGGCTACCGGAGCAGTTCTTC
CDR3: CASTLVGLPEQFF

D: TRBD1
size: many
J: TRBJ2-7
V: TRBV29-1
DNA: TGCAGCGCCGGCCGGGACAGCTCCTACGAGCAGTACTTC
CDR3: CSAGRDSSYEQYF

D: TRBD1
size: NA
J: TRBJ1-5
V: TRBV2
DNA: TGTGCCAGCAGTGTTTCCGCCTGGACAGGGTACAATCAGCCCCAGCATTTT
CDR3: CASSVSAWTGYNQPQHF

D: NA
size: once
J: TRBJ2-7
V: TRBV11-1
DNA: TGTGCCAGCAGGGACAACACCTACGAGCAGTACTTC
CDR3: CASRDNTYEQYF

D: TRBD1
size: NA
J: TRBJ2-7
V: TRBV19
DNA: TGTGCCAGTAGTAGTACGGACAGGGTTTACGAGCAGTACTTC
CDR3: CASSSTDRVYEQYF

D: NA
size: NA
J: TRBJ1-6
V: TRBV5-1
DNA: TGCGCCAGCAGATCAGGGCGCGATAATTCACCCCTCCACTTT
CDR3: CASRSGRDNSPLHF

D: TRBD1
size: NA
J: TRBJ1-1
V: TRBV5-1
DNA: TGCGCAAGCCAAACAGGGGAGCGTCGGGACACTGAAGATTTCTTT
CDR3: CASQTGERRDTEDFF

D: TRBD1
size: many
J: TRBJ1-2
V: TRBV10-3
DNA: TGTGCCATCAGTGAGTCGAACCGGGACAGGGGGATAAAAGGGCTCTATGGCTACACCTTC
CDR3: CAISESNRDRGIKGLYGYTF

D: TRBD1
size: NA
J: TRBJ1-1
V: TRBV12-3/TRBV12-4
DNA: TGTGCCAGCAGACCAAGGGACAGGTCGAACACTGAAGCTTTCTTT
CDR3: CASRPRDRSNTEAFF

D: NA
size: many
J: TRBJ1-2
V: TRBV12-3/TRBV12-4
DNA: TGTGCCAGCAGGCCCAGGGTGGGTGGCTACACCTTC
CDR3: CASRPRVGGYTF

D: TRBD1
size: NA
J: TRBJ2-2
V: TRBV19
DNA: TGTGCCAGTAGGCGGGACAGGGGGAACACCGGGGAGCTGTTTTTT
CDR3: CASRRDRGNTGELFF

D: TRBD2
size: NA
J: TRBJ2-1
V: TRBV11-1
DNA: TGTGCCAGCAGCTTTAGCGGGGCGGGGTACAATGAGCAGTTCTTC
CDR3: CASSFSGAGYNEQFF

D: NA
size: NA
J: TRBJ2-7
V: TRBV2
DNA: TGTGCCAGCAGTGATACCTACGAGCAGTACTTC
CDR3: CASSDTYEQYF

D: NA
size: many
J: TRBJ1-5
V: TRBV12-3/TRBV12-4
DNA: TGTGCCAGCAGTCTCCTGGTGGGGGGGGATCAGCCCCAGCATTTT
CDR3: CASSLLVGGDQPQHF

D: NA
size: many
J: TRBJ2-5
V: TRBV7-9
DNA: TGTGCCAGCAGCACACGAGAGACCCAGTACTTC
CDR3: CASSTRETQYF

D: TRBD2
size: medium-sized
J: TRBJ2-7
V: TRBV6-2/TRBV6-3
DNA: TGTGCCAGCAGCCCGCAAGCGGGACCCTACGAGCAGTACTTC
CDR3: CASSPQAGPYEQYF

D: TRBD2
size: NA
J: TRBJ2-5
V: TRBV24-1
DNA: TGTGCCACCAGTGATCCTAGCGGGGCTTACCAAGAGACCCAGTACTTC
CDR3: CATSDPSGAYQETQYF